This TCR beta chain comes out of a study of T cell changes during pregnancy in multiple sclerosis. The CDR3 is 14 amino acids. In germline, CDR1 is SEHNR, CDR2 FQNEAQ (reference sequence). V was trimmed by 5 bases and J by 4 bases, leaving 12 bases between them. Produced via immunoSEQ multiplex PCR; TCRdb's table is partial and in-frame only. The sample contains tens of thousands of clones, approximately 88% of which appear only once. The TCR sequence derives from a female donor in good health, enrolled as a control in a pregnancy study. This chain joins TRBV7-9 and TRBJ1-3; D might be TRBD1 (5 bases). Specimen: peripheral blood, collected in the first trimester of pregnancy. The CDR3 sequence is CASSKGTAGNTIYF. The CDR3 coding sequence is TGTGCCAGCAGCAAAGGGACTGCCGGAAACACCATATATTTT.